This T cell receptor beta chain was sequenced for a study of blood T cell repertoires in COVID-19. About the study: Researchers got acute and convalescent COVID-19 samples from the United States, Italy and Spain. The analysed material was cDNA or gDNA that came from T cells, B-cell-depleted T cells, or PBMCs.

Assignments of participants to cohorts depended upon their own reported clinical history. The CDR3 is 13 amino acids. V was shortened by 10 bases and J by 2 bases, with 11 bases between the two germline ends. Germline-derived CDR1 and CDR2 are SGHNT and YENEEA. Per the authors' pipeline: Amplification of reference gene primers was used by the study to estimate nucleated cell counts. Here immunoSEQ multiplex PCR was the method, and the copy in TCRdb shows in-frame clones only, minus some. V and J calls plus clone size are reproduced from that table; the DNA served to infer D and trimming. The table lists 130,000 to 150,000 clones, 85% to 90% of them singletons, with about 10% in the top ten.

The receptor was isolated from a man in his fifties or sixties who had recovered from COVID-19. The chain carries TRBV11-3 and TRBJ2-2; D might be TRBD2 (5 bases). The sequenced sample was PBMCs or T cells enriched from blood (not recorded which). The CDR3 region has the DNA TGTGCCACCTCGCCGGGAAACACCGGGGAGCTGTTTTTT. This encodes CATSPGNTGELFF. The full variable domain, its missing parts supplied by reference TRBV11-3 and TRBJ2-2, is EAGVVQSPRYKIIEKKQPVAFWCNPISGHNTLYWYLQNLGQGPELLIRYENEEAVDDSQLPKDRFSAERLKGVDSTLKIQPAELGDSAVYLCATSPGNTGELFFGEGSRLTVL.